These 18 T cell receptor beta chains were sequenced from one sample in a study of shared clonotypes between healthy human individuals. Clones were read by immunoSEQ multiplex PCR, and TCRdb kept only the in-frame ones, dropping some. The table records around 1 million clones, roughly 72% of them present only once. Input material: memory CD4+ T cells sorted from blood. Sample subset: CD45RA-negative fraction. The receptors come from a man aged 18 to 29 in good health.

This sequence joins TRBV9 and TRBJ1-6; 7 bases are a match to TRBD1. The germline V gene has CDR1 SGDLS and CDR2 YYNGEE. The ends lost 2 bases at V and 9 bases at J; junction bases unmatched: 5. CDR3 length: 14 residues. CDR3 protein: CASSVTGTGSPLHF. The CDR3 region has the DNA TGTGCCAGCAGCGTGACAGGGACTGGTTCACCCCTCCACTTT.

The sample holds a few counts of this clone. CDR3 nucleotide sequence: TGTGCCAGCAGCTACCAGGGTAATGGCTACACCTTC. Its translation: CASSYQGNGYTF. This chain connects TRBV7-2 to TRBJ1-2; possible D gene TRBD1, 5 bases. CDR3 length: 12 amino acids. The germline CDR1 and CDR2 sequences are SGHTA and FQGNSA. V was pared by 4 bases and J by 6 bases, with 9 bases between. Looking up the rest from reference TRBV7-2 and TRBJ1-2 gives the full variable domain: GAGVSQSPSNKVTEKGKDVELRCDPISGHTALYWYRQSLGQGLEFLIYFQGNSAPDKSGLPSDRFSAERTGGSVSTLTIQRTQQEDSAVYLCASSYQGNGYTFGSGTRLTVV.

This chain uses TRBV2 with TRBJ2-3, with D possibly being TRBD2 (6 bases). CDR3 length: 15 residues. The germline CDR1 and CDR2 sequences are SNHLY and FYNNEI. Between the trimmed V and J ends, which lost 6 bases and 2 bases, there was a span of 15 bases. CDR3 protein: CASSELGLNTDTQYF. The CDR3 DNA reads as TGTGCCAGCAGCGAGTTGGGACTTAACACAGATACGCAGTATTTT. Using reference TRBV2 and TRBJ2-3 for the parts outside the CDR3, the full variable domain is EPEVTQTPSHQVTQMGQEVILRCVPISNHLYFYWYRQILGQKVEFLVSFYNNEISEKSEIFDDQFSVERPDGSNFTLKIRSTKLEDSAMYFCASSELGLNTDTQYFGPGTRLTVL.

The chain recombines TRBV5-1 with TRBJ1-2, with D unclear. V lost 2 bases and J 4 bases, leaving 9 bases between the germline ends. This CDR3 contains 13 residues. Germline V CDR1 and CDR2: SGHRS, YFSETQ. The CDR3 sequence is CASSFQEGYGYTF. DNA of the CDR3: TGCGCCAGCAGCTTTCAAGAGGGCTATGGCTACACCTTC.

V gene TRBV30 combines with J gene TRBJ2-1; 10 bases fit TRBD2. CDR1 is GTSNPN, CDR2 SVGIG, per germline (reference sequence). The CDR3 consists of 14 residues. J gave up 8 bases and V 4 bases, and 8 bases lay outside the gene matches. CDR3 loop: CAWMASGRAHEQFF. The CDR3 bases are TGTGCCTGGATGGCCAGCGGGAGGGCCCATGAGCAGTTCTTC.

V and J are TRBV6-6 and TRBJ2-1, with D unresolved. The CDR3 consists of 14 residues. Trimming took off 6 bases at V and 2 bases at J, with 11 bases between the two ends. The V gene's germline CDR1 is MNHNY and CDR2 SVGAGI (reference sequence). This chain's CDR3 is CASSMGHPYNEQFF. The DNA of the CDR3 is TGTGCCAGCAGCATGGGCCATCCCTACAATGAGCAGTTCTTC.

The chain combines TRBV10-3 with TRBJ2-3; 10 nucleotides line up with TRBD1. Per germline, CDR1 ENHRY and CDR2 SYGVKD. Trimming cost V 4 bases and J 5 bases; bases outside gene matches: 3. The CDR3 has 14 amino acids. The CDR3 sequence: CAISGTGGIDTQYF. In DNA, the CDR3 is TGTGCCATCAGTGGGACAGGGGGTATAGATACGCAGTATTTT.

This clone was detected a few times. V usage is TRBV6-6 and J usage is TRBJ1-1, with D maybe TRBD1 (6 bases). Germline lookup yields CDR1 MNHNY and CDR2 SVGAGI (reference sequence). V was trimmed by 10 bases and J by 1 base, leaving 13 bases between them. This CDR3 has 13 amino acids. CDR3 residues: CATEQGPNTEAFF. In nucleotides, the CDR3 is TGTGCCACCGAGCAGGGGCCGAACACTGAAGCTTTCTTT.

V and J are TRBV5-1 and TRBJ2-7; D is uncertain. The V and J ends lost 2 bases and 7 bases respectively, with 13 bases between them. This CDR3 has 13 residues. Germline V gene sequence: CDR1 SGHRS, CDR2 YFSETQ. CDR3 residues: CASSLDLLREQYF. DNA for the CDR3: TGCGCCAGCAGCTTAGACCTTTTAAGGGAGCAGTACTTC.

This clone was observed at least ten times. The CDR3: CASSLGGKSYEQYF. CDR3 DNA sequence: TGTGCCAGCAGCTTAGGTGGTAAGAGCTACGAGCAGTACTTC. The V gene is TRBV7-9, the J gene TRBJ2-7; D gene uncertain. The CDR3 loop spans 14 amino acids. Germline V gene sequence: CDR1 SEHNR, CDR2 FQNEAQ (reference sequence). The V and J ends lost 1 base and 3 bases respectively, with 10 bases between them.

This clone was found once. This rearrangement joins TRBV6-1 to TRBJ2-3, with a weak D call TRBD1 (5 bases). V lost 5 bases and J 1 base, leaving 13 bases between the germline ends. Germline-derived CDR1 and CDR2 are MNHNS and SASEGT. CDR3 length: 15 residues. The CDR3 protein is CASSPDIRGTDTQYF. For the CDR3, the DNA is TGTGCCAGCAGTCCGGACATCCGAGGCACAGATACGCAGTATTTT.

V and J are TRBV6-1 and TRBJ1-1; D is possibly TRBD1 (6 bases). Germline V gene lookup returns CDR1 MNHNS and CDR2 SASEGT. This CDR3 contains 14 residues. V lost 3 bases and J lost 8, with 16 bases in between. The CDR3 is CASSEGQAGSEAFF. DNA for the CDR3: TGTGCCAGCAGTGAGGGACAAGCGGGGAGCGAAGCTTTCTTT.

This chain uses TRBV4-3 with TRBJ2-2, with D possibly matching TRBD2 (6 bases). There are 15 residues in the CDR3. Germline V gene lookup returns CDR1 LGHNA and CDR2 YSLEER. V lost 3 bases and J lost 7, with 15 bases in between. The CDR3 nucleotides read TGCGCCAGCAGCCAGCGCGTGAGTAGCGGCGGGGAGCTGTTTTTT. It yields the protein CASSQRVSSGGELFF.

V is TRBV2 and J is TRBJ1-4, with unresolved D. V dropped 6 bases and J dropped 0 bases, with 14 bases sitting between them. The CDR3 length is 16 residues. Looked up from germline, CDR1 is SNHLY and CDR2 is FYNNEI. The CDR3 loop is CASRSRAGATNEKLFF. For the CDR3, the DNA is TGTGCCAGCAGATCAAGGGCAGGTGCAACTAATGAAAAACTGTTTTTT.

Turning to this clone: Within the sample, other DNA sequences also encode this same CDR3. The chain recombines TRBV19 with TRBJ2-5; 8 bases are a match to TRBD2. Germline V lookup: CDR1 LNHDA, CDR2 SQIVND (reference sequence). The CDR3 has 13 amino acids. Unmatched junction bases numbered 3, after V lost 5 bases and J lost 4 bases. The CDR3 loop is CASSPLAGETQYF. The CDR3 DNA reads as TGTGCCAGTAGTCCGCTAGCGGGAGAGACCCAGTACTTC.

The rearrangement links TRBV30 to TRBJ1-3; tentative D call: TRBD1 (6 bases). The CDR3 consists of 13 residues. The germline V gene has CDR1 GTSNPN and CDR2 SVGIG (reference sequence). Trimming stripped 7 bases from V and 3 bases from J, with 13 bases between. The CDR3 region is CASTGVSGNTIYF. The CDR3 DNA reads as TGTGCCTCGACAGGAGTAAGTGGAAACACCATATATTTT.

There are a few counts of this clone. V is TRBV28 and J is TRBJ2-7; 9 bases line up with TRBD2. The CDR3 has 15 residues. Germline-derived CDR1 and CDR2 are MDHEN and SYDVKM. J was trimmed by 1 base and V by 4 bases; bases with no gene match: 5. The CDR3 DNA reads as TGTGCCAGCAGTTCTAGCGGGGTTAGGTCCTACGAGCAGTACTTC. It codes for CASSSSGVRSYEQYF.

The chain links TRBV18 to TRBJ2-7; D not certain. Per germline, CDR1 KGHSH and CDR2 LQKENI. The V end lost 1 base, the J end lost 3 bases, and 7 bases lay between the germline ends. The CDR3 sequence is 13 residues long. The CDR3 coding sequence is TGTGCCAGCTCACCACATCCTAACTACGAGCAGTACTTC. Translating it yields CASSPHPNYEQYF.